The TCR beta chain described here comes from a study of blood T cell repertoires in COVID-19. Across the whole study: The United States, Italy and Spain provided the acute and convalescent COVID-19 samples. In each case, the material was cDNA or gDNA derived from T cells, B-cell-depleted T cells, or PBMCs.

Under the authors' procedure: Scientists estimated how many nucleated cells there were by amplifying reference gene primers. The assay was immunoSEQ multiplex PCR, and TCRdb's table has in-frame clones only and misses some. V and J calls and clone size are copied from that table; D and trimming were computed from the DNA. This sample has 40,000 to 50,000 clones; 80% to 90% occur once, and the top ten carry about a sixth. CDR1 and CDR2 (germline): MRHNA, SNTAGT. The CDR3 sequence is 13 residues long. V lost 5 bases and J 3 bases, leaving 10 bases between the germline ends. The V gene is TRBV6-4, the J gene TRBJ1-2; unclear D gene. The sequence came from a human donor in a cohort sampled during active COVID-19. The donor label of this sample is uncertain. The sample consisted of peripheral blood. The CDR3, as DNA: TGTGCCAGCAGTACCCGGAGCGACTATGGCTACACCTTC. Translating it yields CASSTRSDYGYTF.